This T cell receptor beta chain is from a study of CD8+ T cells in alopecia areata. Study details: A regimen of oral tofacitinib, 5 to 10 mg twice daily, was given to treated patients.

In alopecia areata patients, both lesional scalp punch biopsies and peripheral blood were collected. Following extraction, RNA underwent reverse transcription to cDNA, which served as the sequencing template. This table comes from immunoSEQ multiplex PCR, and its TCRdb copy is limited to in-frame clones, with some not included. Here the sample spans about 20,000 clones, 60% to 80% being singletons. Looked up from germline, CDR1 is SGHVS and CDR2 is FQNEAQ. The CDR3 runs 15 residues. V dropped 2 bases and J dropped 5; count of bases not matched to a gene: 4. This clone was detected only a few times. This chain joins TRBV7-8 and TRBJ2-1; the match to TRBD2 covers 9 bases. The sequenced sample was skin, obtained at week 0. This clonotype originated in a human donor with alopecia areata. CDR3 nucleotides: TGTGCCAGCAGCTTACTAGCGGGGTCCCACAATGAGCAGTTCTTC. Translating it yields CASSLLAGSHNEQFF.